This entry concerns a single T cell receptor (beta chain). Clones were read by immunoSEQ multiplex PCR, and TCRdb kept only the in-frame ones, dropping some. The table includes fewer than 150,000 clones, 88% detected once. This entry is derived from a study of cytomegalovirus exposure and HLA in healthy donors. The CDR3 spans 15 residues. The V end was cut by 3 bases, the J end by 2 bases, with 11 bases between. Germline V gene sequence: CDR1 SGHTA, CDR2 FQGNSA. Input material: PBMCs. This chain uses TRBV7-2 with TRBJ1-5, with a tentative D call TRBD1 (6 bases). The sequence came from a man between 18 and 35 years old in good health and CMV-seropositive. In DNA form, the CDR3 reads TGTGCCAGCAGCTTGACAGGCTTGGGCAATCAGCCCCAGCATTTT. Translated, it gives CASSLTGLGNQPQHF.